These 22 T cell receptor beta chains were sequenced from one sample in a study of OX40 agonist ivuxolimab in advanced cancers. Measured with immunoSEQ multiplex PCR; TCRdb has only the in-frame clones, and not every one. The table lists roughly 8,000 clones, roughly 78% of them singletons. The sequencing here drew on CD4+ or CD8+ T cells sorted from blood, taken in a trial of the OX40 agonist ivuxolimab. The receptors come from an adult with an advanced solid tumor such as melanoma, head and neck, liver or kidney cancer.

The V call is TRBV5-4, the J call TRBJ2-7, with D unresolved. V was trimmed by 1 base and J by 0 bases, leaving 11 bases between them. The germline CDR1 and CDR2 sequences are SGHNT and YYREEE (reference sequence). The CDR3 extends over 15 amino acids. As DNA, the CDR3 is TGTGCCAGCAGCTTGTCTGGGCGAAGCTCCTACGAGCAGTACTTC. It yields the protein CASSLSGRSSYEQYF.

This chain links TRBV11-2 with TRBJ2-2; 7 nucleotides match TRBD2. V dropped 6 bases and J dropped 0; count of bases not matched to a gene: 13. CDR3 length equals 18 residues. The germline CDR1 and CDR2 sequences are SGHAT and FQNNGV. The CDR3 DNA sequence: TGTGCCAGCAGGCCCCCTCCGGGACTACAATCGAACACCGGGGAGCTGTTTTTT. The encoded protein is CASRPPPGLQSNTGELFF. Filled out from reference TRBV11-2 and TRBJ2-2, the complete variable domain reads EAGVAQSPRYKIIEKRQSVAFWCNPISGHATLYWYQQILGQGPKLLIQFQNNGVVDDSQLPKDRFSAERLKGVDSTLKIQPAKLEDSAVYLCASRPPPGLQSNTGELFFGEGSRLTVL.

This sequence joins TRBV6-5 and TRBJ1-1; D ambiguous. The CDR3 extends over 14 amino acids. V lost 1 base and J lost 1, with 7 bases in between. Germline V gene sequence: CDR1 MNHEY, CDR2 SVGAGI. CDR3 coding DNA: TGTGCCAGCAGTTACTTGGAAGGGAACACTGAAGCTTTCTTT. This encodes CASSYLEGNTEAFF.

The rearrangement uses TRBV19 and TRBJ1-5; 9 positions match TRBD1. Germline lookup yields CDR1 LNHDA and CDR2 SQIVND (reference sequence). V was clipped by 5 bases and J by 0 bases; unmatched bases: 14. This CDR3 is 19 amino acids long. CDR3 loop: CASSFAGTGRKYSNQPQHF. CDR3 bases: TGTGCCAGTAGTTTTGCCGGGACAGGGAGGAAGTATAGCAATCAGCCCCAGCATTTT.

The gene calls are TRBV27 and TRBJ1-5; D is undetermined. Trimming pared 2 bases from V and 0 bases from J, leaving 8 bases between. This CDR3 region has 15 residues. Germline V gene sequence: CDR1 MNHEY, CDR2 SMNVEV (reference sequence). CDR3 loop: CASSLASLSNQPQHF. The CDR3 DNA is TGTGCCAGCAGTTTAGCCAGTCTTAGCAATCAGCCCCAGCATTTT.

Written as DNA, the CDR3 is TGTGCCACCAACAGGTGGGCTGAAGCTTTCTTT. Its translation: CATNRWAEAFF. V gene TRBV28 combines with J gene TRBJ1-1; possibly TRBD1 for D (5 bases). The CDR3 totals 11 residues. The germline V and J ends were trimmed by 10 bases and 6 bases, with 12 bases remaining between them. Germline V CDR1 and CDR2: MDHEN, SYDVKM.

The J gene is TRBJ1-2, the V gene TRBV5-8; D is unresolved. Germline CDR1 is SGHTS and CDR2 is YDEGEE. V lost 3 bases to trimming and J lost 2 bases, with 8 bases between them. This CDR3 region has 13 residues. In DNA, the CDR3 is TGTGCCAGCAGCTCGGCAGTAAACTATGGCTACACCTTC. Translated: CASSSAVNYGYTF.

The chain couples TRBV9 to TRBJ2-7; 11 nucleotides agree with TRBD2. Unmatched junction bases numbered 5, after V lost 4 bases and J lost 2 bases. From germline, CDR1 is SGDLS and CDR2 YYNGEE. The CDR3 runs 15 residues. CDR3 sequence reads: CASSTQLAGAYEQYF. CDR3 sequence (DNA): TGTGCCAGCAGCACCCAACTAGCGGGGGCCTACGAGCAGTACTTC. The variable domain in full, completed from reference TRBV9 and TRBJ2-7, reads DSGVTQTPKHLITATGQRVTLRCSPRSGDLSVYWYQQSLDQGLQFLIQYYNGEERAKGNILERFSAQQFPDLHSELNLSSLELGDSALYFCASSTQLAGAYEQYFGPGTRLTVT.

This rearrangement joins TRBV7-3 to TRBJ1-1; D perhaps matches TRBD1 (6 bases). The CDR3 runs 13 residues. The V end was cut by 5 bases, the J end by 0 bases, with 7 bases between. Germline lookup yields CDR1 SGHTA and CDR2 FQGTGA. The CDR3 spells CASSAGVNTEAFF. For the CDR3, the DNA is TGTGCCAGCAGCGCAGGGGTGAACACTGAAGCTTTCTTT.

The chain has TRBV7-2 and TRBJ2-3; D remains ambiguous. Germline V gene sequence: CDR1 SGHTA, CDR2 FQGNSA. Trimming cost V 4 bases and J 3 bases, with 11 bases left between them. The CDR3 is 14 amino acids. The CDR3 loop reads CASSSSRATDTQYF. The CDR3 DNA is TGTGCCAGCAGCTCATCTCGAGCTACAGATACGCAGTATTTT.

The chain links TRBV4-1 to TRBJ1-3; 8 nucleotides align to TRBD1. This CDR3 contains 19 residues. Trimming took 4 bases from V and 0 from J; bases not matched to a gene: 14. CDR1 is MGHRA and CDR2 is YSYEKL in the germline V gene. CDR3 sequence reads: CASSPGTGILAISGNTIYF. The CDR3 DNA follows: TGCGCCAGCAGCCCCGGGACAGGTATACTTGCAATCTCTGGAAACACCATATATTTT.

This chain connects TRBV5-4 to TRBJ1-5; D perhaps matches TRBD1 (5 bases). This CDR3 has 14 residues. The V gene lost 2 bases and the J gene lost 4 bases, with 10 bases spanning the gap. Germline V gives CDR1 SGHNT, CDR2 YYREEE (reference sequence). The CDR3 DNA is TGTGCCAGCAGCTTTTTTGGGGGGAATCAGCCCCAGCATTTT. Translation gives CASSFFGGNQPQHF.

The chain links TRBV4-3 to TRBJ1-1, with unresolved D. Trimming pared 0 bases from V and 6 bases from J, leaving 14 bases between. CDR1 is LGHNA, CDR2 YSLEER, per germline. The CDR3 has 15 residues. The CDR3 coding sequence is TGCGCCAGCAGCCAAGATCGGCAGCTGGGCTCTGAAGCTTTCTTT. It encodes CASSQDRQLGSEAFF.

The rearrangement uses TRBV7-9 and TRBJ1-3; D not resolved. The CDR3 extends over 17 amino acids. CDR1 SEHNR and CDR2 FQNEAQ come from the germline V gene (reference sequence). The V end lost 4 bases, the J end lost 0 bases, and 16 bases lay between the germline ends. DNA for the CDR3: TGTGCCAGCAGCTCCCGGGCCCAACTCATCTCTGGAAACACCATATATTTT. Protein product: CASSSRAQLISGNTIYF.

The CDR3 sequence: CASSSGGSGRWGEQFF. DNA for the CDR3: TGTGCCAGCAGTTCCGGAGGTAGCGGGAGGTGGGGTGAGCAGTTCTTC. The V and J genes are TRBV27 and TRBJ2-1; 10 nucleotides agree with TRBD2. Germline trimming cut 4 bases from V and 9 bases from J; bases unmatched to any gene: 12. The CDR3 covers 16 residues. Germline CDR1 reads MNHEY; CDR2 reads SMNVEV (reference sequence).

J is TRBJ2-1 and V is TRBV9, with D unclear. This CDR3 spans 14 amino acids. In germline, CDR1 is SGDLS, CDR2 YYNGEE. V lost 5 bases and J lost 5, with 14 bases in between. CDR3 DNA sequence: TGTGCCAGCAGTGACTCCCGCTGGGACAATGAGCAGTTCTTC. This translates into CASSDSRWDNEQFF.

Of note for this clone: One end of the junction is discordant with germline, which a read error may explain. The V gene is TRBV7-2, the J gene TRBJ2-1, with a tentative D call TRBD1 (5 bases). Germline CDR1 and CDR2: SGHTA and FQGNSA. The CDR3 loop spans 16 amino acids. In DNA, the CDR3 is TGTGCCAGCAGTTTAGGAGAGACAGCTTTGGGCAATGAGCAGTTCTTC. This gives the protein CASSLGETALGNEQFF. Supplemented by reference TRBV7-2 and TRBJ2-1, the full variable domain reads GAGVSQSPSNKVTEKGKDVELRCDPISGHTALYWYRQSLGQGLEFLIYFQGNSAPDKSGLPSDRFSAERTGGSVSTLTIQRTQQEDSAVYLCASSLGETALGNEQFFGPGTRLTVL.

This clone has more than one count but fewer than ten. The CDR3 region has the DNA TGTGCCATCAGTGAAGGAGACAGGGGACCCTACGAGCAGTACTTC. Protein sequence: CAISEGDRGPYEQYF. The rearrangement uses TRBV10-3 and TRBJ2-7; 8 nucleotides align to TRBD1. Germline assignment: CDR1 ENHRY and CDR2 SYGVKD. Trimming removed 3 bases from V and 2 bases from J; junction bases left unmatched: 6. The CDR3 extends over 15 amino acids.

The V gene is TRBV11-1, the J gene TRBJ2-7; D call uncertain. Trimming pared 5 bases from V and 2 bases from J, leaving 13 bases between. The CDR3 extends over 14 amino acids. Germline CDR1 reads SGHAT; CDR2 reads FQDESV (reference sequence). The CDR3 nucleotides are TGTGCCAGCAGCCCCCCCGGGCAGACCTACGAGCAGTACTTC. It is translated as CASSPPGQTYEQYF.

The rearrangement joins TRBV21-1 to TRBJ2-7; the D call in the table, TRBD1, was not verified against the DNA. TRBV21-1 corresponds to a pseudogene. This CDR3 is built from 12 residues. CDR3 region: CASSKRQYEQYF. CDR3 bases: TGTGCCAGCAGCAAACGACAGTACGAGCAGTACTTC.

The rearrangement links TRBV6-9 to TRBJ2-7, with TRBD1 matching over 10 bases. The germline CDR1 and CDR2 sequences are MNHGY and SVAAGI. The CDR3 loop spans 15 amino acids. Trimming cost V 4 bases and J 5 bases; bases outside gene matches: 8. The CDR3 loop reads CASSFSGTGVDEQYF. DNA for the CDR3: TGTGCCAGCAGTTTTTCCGGGACAGGGGTCGACGAGCAGTACTTC.

The CDR3 region is CASSLAVVVGTGELFF. CDR3 in DNA: TGTGCCAGCAGCTTGGCCGTCGTGGTCGGGACCGGGGAGCTGTTTTTT. V is TRBV5-8 and J is TRBJ2-2; D remains ambiguous. Trimming removed 0 bases at V and 5 bases at J, with 14 bases between. CDR3 length equals 16 residues. Germline V CDR1 and CDR2: SGHTS, YDEGEE.